This T cell receptor (beta chain) stems from a study of cytomegalovirus exposure and HLA in healthy donors (dated 2017 in TCRdb). In the study overall: According to a later analysis, one platform produced both the 100 to 150 validation repertoires and the 550 to 800 repertoires of the first cohort. The study combined high-throughput TCR immunosequencing, statistical association of individual TCRs with disease status, and machine learning to predict cytomegalovirus infection status. The study aimed to test whether cataloging public T cell receptors could reveal signatures of past pathogen exposure. Besides the first cohort of 666 subjects, a separate validation cohort made up of over 95 different subjects was used. The investigation overall reported the following: All 120 or so repertoires were used to score co-occurrence in the validation cohort in a later analysis, because that analysis had no HLA typing for the cohort. In a later analysis, TCRs clustered in the first cohort were found to also tend to co-occur in the 100 to 150 validation repertoires, with over 90% of cluster scores above 0. The study listed approximately 150 TCR beta chains as associated with cytomegalovirus. A few of the identified cytomegalovirus-associated TCR beta chains were confirmed in vitro to be specific for cytomegalovirus antigens. Most TCR sequences were seen in very few donors, while some public TCRs were found in many individuals. The authors suggested that the approach could potentially be extended to other disease states and immunological phenotypes. The classifier was reported to diagnose cytomegalovirus status with high specificity and sensitivity in both the original cohort and the validation cohort.

To prepare the library, the immunoSEQ multiplex PCR assay was applied. The original methods were these. A statistical classification framework was developed to diagnose cytomegalovirus status using the catalog of TCR beta chain sequences. The table was pulled from immuneACCESS by TCRdb, which kept in-frame rearrangements only. Such tables lose some clones; where checked, under half of the loss comes from unresolved V genes, and the rest has no known cause. That table is the source of V, J and clone size, and D and trimming were worked out from the DNA. This sample gives roughly 150,000 clones in total; 75% to 90% of them show up just once. The ten biggest clones cover 2% to 2.5% of the sample. About this clone itself: Its antigen remains undetermined. The record has no base qualities; no much larger clone is one base away.

The donors belonged to the validation cohort of about 130 subjects, which was separate from the 666-subject first cohort. The germline V gene supplies CDR1 LGHNT and CDR2 FRNRAP. The CDR3 starts with the cysteine, ends with the phenylalanine, and has 13 residues. CDR3 DNA only is kept here, 39 bases in frame from base 1. V lost 2 bases and J lost 2 bases; the stretch between them is 4 bases long. The specimen sequenced was PBMCs. The chain couples TRBV12-5 to TRBJ2-1, with no reliable assignment of the D segment. The sequence was collected from a woman aged 18-30 years in good health and CMV-seronegative. CDR3 protein: CASGLSAYNEQFF. The base sequence is TGTGCTAGTGGTTTGTCAGCCTACAATGAGCAGTTCTTC.